These 3 T cell receptor beta chains originate from one sample sequenced in a study of shared clonotypes between healthy human individuals. Profiling relied on immunoSEQ multiplex PCR, and the TCRdb table lists in-frame clones only, not all of them. The sample carries about 460,000 clones, about 74% recorded once. Sample: PBMCs. Receptors originate from a woman aged 40 to 50 in good health. Some clones in this sample may be carry-over from other donors' samples.

The CDR3 DNA reads TGTGCCAGCAGCTTGGTGGGGACAGGAGGCGAGCAGTACTTC. It translates to CASSLVGTGGEQYF. This chain joins TRBV5-4 and TRBJ2-7; 8 bases are shared with TRBD1. The germline V gene encodes CDR1 SGHNT and CDR2 YYREEE (reference sequence). V was pared by 0 bases and J by 6 bases, with 5 bases of the junction left unmatched. The CDR3 consists of 14 residues.

The chain is built from TRBV7-9 and TRBJ2-1, with D possibly being TRBD1 (6 bases). The CDR3 has 15 residues. The germline V and J ends were trimmed by 4 bases and 4 bases, with 14 bases remaining between them. CDR1 is SEHNR and CDR2 is FQNEAQ in the germline V gene (reference sequence). This chain's CDR3 is CASSSGVGAYNEQFF. CDR3 nucleotides: TGTGCCAGCAGCTCAGGGGTAGGGGCTTACAATGAGCAGTTCTTC.

The count of this clone is one. The CDR3 coding sequence is TGCGCCAGCAGCCAATATTCGGGTACTGGGGCCAACGTCCTGACTTTC. This sequence encodes CASSQYSGTGANVLTF. The chain recombines TRBV4-3 with TRBJ2-6; no reliable D call. Germline lookup yields CDR1 LGHNA and CDR2 YSLEER. Trimming stripped 2 bases from V and 2 bases from J, with 10 bases between. This CDR3 spans 16 amino acids.